Listed here are 17 T cell receptor beta chains from one sample, sequenced in a study of PD-L1 blockade in urothelial cancer. Sequencing was performed with immunoSEQ multiplex PCR; in TCRdb, only in-frame clones are kept and a portion is missing. The table has 50,000 to 65,000 clones, just over 85% seen once; the top ten hold 2.9%. Sequenced material: PBMCs, taken around atezolizumab (anti-PD-L1) treatment. Receptors were obtained from a man between 50 and 59 years old with urothelial cancer.

The V call is TRBV27, the J call TRBJ2-7; unclear D gene. V lost 7 bases and J lost 7, with 20 bases in between. CDR3 length: 14 residues. CDR1 and CDR2 from the germline V gene are MNHEY and SMNVEV (reference sequence). CDR3 in amino acids: CASKALGALWEQYF. The CDR3 nucleotides are TGTGCCAGCAAAGCCCTAGGCGCCCTTTGGGAGCAGTACTTC.

This clone has a handful of counts. This chain connects TRBV5-6 to TRBJ2-3; D is undetermined. The germline V and J ends were trimmed by 1 base and 0 bases, with 9 bases remaining between them. Germline V gene data show CDR1 as SGHDT and CDR2 as YYEEEE. The CDR3 is made up of 15 amino acids. The CDR3 region has the DNA TGTGCCAGCAGCTTGTTAGGAGCTAGCACAGATACGCAGTATTTT. It specifies CASSLLGASTDTQYF.

The chain links TRBV9 to TRBJ1-2; 8 bases align to TRBD1. This CDR3 contains 14 residues. J gave up 1 base and V 3 bases, and 2 bases lay outside the gene matches. Germline V lookup: CDR1 SGDLS, CDR2 YYNGEE. The DNA of the CDR3 is TGTGCCAGCAGCGGACAGGGGCTTAACTATGGCTACACCTTC. Translated, it gives CASSGQGLNYGYTF.

The CDR3 reads CASSLGTVDSYEQYF. DNA for the CDR3: TGCGCCAGCAGCCTCGGGACAGTCGACTCCTACGAGCAGTACTTC. The genes are TRBV5-1 and TRBJ2-7, with 7 bases aligning to TRBD1. V dropped 4 bases and J dropped 0; count of bases not matched to a gene: 7. The CDR3 contains 15 residues. The germline V gene has CDR1 SGHRS and CDR2 YFSETQ.

The chain carries TRBV6-6 and TRBJ1-5; weak D call: TRBD1 (5 bases). Germline V gene sequence: CDR1 MNHNY, CDR2 SVGAGI (reference sequence). V lost 7 bases, J lost 7 bases, and 17 bases lay in between. The CDR3 is 14 residues long. CDR3 nucleotides: TGTGCCAGCACCGCGGGGGGGTCGGGCCAGCCCCAGCATTTT. Amino acids: CASTAGGSGQPQHF.

The CDR3 DNA reads TGTGCCAGCAGGGCGGGACGTCGTGGCACCGGGGAGCTGTTTTTT. Residues: CASRAGRRGTGELFF. V and J are TRBV28 and TRBJ2-2; the D gene is possibly TRBD2 (6 bases). Trimming shortened V by 6 bases and J by 4 bases, and 15 bases separated the two germline ends. Germline CDR1 and CDR2: MDHEN and SYDVKM. The CDR3 is 15 residues long.

The chain uses TRBV6-1 and TRBJ1-5; TRBD1 matches at 7 bases. This CDR3 has 17 residues. The V and J ends lost 3 bases and 1 base, in that order; junction bases with no gene match: 9. Germline loops: CDR1 MNHNS, CDR2 SASEGT. In DNA, the CDR3 is TGTGCCAGCAGTGACCTCCAGCTCAGGGGGAGCAATCAGCCCCAGCATTTT. Encoded protein: CASSDLQLRGSNQPQHF.

The rearrangement uses TRBV7-3 and TRBJ2-1, with 12 bases identical to TRBD2. V trimming: 4 bases; J trimming: 5 bases; junction bases outside the gene matches: 18. This CDR3 is 20 amino acids long. Germline V gene lookup returns CDR1 SGHTA and CDR2 FQGTGA. CDR3 DNA: TGTGCCAGCAGCTCAGTGAATTCGGGGGTGAGGACTAGCGGGAACAATGAGCAGTTCTTC. Protein sequence: CASSSVNSGVRTSGNNEQFF.

The rearrangement joins TRBV9 to TRBJ1-2; a weak D match, TRBD1 (5 bases). This CDR3 region has 13 residues. Trimming removed 3 bases from V and 2 bases from J, with 8 bases in between. Germline-derived CDR1 and CDR2 are SGDLS and YYNGEE. In nucleotides, the CDR3 is TGTGCCAGCAGCGAAGGACAAAACTATGGCTACACCTTC. Residues: CASSEGQNYGYTF.

The chain is built from TRBV10-2 and TRBJ2-7; D may be TRBD2 (6 bases). V was cut by 6 bases and J by 2 bases, with 14 bases left in between. This CDR3 contains 14 residues. Per the germline V gene, CDR1 is WSHSY and CDR2 is SAAADI. The CDR3 reads CASRQGGKTYEQYF. In DNA form, the CDR3 reads TGCGCCAGCAGGCAGGGAGGTAAAACCTACGAGCAGTACTTC.

This clone has just one count. The J gene is TRBJ2-7, the V gene TRBV20-1; no definite D call. Germline CDR1 DFQATT, CDR2 SNEGSKA (reference sequence). V gave up 3 bases and J gave up 4 bases, with 7 bases separating them. The CDR3 runs 11 residues. The CDR3 DNA follows: TGCAGTGCTAGTACCCTATACGAGCAGTACTTC. Protein product: CSASTLYEQYF.

This chain links TRBV2 with TRBJ2-3; 13 bases match TRBD2. J lost 4 bases, V lost 5 bases, and 3 bases had no gene match. The CDR3 covers 15 residues. Looked up from germline, CDR1 is SNHLY and CDR2 is FYNNEI. For the CDR3, the DNA is TGTGCCAGCAGTTTACTAGCGGGAGGGGCAGATACGCAGTATTTT. Amino acids: CASSLLAGGADTQYF.

The chain uses TRBV28 and TRBJ1-2; no firm D call. Germline V gene sequence: CDR1 MDHEN, CDR2 SYDVKM. This CDR3 has 12 residues. The ends were cut back, 8 bases at V and 9 bases at J, with 16 bases in the middle. This chain's CDR3 is CASLLEGFSYTF. The CDR3 region has the DNA TGTGCCAGCCTTCTGGAGGGTTTTAGCTACACCTTC.

J is TRBJ1-5 and V is TRBV19; no reliable D call. The V gene's germline CDR1 is LNHDA and CDR2 SQIVND (reference sequence). Trimming pared 7 bases from V and 3 bases from J, leaving 10 bases between. The CDR3 runs to 13 residues. The CDR3 DNA reads TGTGCCAGTAAGGTCGGAGCCAATCAGCCCCAGCATTTT. This gives the protein CASKVGANQPQHF. The entire variable domain, with the rest obtained from reference TRBV19 and TRBJ1-5, is as follows: DGGITQSPKYLFRKEGQNVTLSCEQNLNHDAMYWYRQDPGQGLRLIYYSQIVNDFQKGDIAEGYSVSREKKESFPLTVTSAQKNPTAFYLCASKVGANQPQHFGDGTRLSIL.

This chain joins TRBV21-1 and TRBJ2-7; no check of the table's D call, TRBD2, against the DNA was made. TRBV21-1 is a known pseudogene. This CDR3 comprises 17 residues. The CDR3 reads CASSNPPPGLETYEQYF. The CDR3 DNA sequence: TGTGCCAGCAGCAACCCTCCGCCGGGACTCGAAACCTACGAGCAGTACTTC.

V usage is TRBV7-9 and J usage is TRBJ2-1, with 9 bases matching TRBD1. Germline V gene data show CDR1 as SEHNR and CDR2 as FQNEAQ (reference sequence). V was pared by 6 bases and J by 5 bases, with 11 bases of the junction left unmatched. The CDR3 contains 16 residues. The CDR3 nucleotides are TGTGCCAGCAGATATTCCGGGACAGGGTCCAACAATGAGCAGTTCTTC. Protein sequence: CASRYSGTGSNNEQFF.

The CDR3 DNA follows: TGTGCCTGGAGCCCCCTCGTCCAAGAGACCCAGTACTTC. Translated, it gives CAWSPLVQETQYF. The chain recombines TRBV30 with TRBJ2-5, with D uncertain. With 3 bases removed from V and 1 base from J, the gap between germline ends came to 9 bases. Germline V gene lookup returns CDR1 GTSNPN and CDR2 SVGIG (reference sequence). The CDR3 has 13 amino acids.